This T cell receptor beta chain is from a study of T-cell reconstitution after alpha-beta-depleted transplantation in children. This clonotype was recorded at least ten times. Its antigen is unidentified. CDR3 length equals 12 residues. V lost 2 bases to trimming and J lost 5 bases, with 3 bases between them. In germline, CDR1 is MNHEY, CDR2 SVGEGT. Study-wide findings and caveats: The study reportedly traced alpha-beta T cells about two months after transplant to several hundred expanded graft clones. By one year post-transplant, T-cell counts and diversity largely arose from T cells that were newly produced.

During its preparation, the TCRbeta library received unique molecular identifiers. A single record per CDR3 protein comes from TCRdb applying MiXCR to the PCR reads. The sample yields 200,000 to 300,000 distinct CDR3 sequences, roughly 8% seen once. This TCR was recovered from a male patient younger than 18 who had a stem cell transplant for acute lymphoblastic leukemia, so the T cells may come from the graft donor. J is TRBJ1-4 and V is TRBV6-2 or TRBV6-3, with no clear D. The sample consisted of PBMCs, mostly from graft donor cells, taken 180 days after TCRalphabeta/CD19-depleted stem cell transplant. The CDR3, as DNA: TGTGCCAGCAGTTACGTGAATGAAAAACTGTTTTTT. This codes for CASSYVNEKLFF.